This T cell receptor beta chain originates from a study of T cell responses to AZD1222 COVID-19 vaccine. In regard to this clone: Antigen: not known.

Generated by immunoSEQ multiplex PCR, the TCRdb table keeps only in-frame clones and is missing some. This sample yields roughly 120,000 clones, of which 70% to 90% are seen a single time; 9.4% belongs to the top ten. Study-level findings and limits: The donors showed a predominance of white British ancestry and of females, with possible underestimation of clonal diversity. Among AZD1222 vaccinees, only 5 to 7 were seropositive at baseline. Nearly half of spike-specific TCRs reportedly go after variant regions that carry no mutations. Researchers took repertoire samples only after the peak T cell response had come.

The TCR comes from an adult in good health. The sample consisted of peripheral blood, taken on day 0 of AZD1222 vaccination.

CDR3 region: CASSLEGTYNEQFF. CDR3 bases: TGCGCCAGCAGCTTGGAGGGGACCTACAATGAGCAGTTCTTC. The chain carries TRBV5-1 and TRBJ2-1, with a tentative D call TRBD1 (5 bases). The V gene's germline CDR1 is SGHRS and CDR2 YFSETQ. The CDR3 runs to 14 residues. V was trimmed by 0 bases and J by 2 bases, leaving 6 bases between them.